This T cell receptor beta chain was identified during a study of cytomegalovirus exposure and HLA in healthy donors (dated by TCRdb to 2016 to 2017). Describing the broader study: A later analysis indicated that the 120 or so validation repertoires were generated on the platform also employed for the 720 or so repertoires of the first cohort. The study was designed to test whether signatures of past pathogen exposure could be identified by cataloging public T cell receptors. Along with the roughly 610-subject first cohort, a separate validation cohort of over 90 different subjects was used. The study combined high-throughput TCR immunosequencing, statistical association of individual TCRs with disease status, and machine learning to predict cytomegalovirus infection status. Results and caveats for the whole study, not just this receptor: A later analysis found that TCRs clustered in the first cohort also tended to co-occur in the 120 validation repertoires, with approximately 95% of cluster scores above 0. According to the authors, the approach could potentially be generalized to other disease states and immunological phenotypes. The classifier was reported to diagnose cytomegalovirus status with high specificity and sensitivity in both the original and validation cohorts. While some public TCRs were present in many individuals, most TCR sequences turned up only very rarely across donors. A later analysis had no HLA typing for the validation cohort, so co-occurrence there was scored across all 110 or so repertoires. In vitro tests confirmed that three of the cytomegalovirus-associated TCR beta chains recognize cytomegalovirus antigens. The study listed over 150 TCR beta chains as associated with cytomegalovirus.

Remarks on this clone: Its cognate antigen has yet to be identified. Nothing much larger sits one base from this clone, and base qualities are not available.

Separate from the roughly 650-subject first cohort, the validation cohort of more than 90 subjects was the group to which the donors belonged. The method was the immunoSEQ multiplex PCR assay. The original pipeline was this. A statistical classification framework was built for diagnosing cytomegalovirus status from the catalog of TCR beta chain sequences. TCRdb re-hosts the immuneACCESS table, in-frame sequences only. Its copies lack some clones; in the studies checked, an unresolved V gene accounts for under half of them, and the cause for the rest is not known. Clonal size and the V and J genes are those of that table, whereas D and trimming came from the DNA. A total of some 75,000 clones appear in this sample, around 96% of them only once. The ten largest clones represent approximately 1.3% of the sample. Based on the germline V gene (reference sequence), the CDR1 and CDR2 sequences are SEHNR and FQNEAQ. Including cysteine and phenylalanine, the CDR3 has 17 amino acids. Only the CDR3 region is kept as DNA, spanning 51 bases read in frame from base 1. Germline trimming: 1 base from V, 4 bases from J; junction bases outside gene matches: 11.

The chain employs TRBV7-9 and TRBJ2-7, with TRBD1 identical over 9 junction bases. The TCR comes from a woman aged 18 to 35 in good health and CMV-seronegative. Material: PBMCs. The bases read TGTGCCAGCAGCTTAGTTCCACAGGGGGCGCATCGTTACGAGCAGTACTTC. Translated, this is CASSLVPQGAHRYEQYF.